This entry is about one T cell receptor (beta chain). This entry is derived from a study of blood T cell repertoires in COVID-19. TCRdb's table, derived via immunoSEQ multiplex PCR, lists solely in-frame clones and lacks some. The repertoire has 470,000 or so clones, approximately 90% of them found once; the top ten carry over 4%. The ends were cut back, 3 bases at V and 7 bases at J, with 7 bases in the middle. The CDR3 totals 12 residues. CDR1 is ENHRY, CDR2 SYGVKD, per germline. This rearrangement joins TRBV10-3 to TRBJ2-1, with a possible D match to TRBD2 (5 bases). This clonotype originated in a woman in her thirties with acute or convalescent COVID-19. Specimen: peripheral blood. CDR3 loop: CAISDGVNEQFF. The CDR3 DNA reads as TGTGCCATCAGTGACGGGGTTAATGAGCAGTTCTTC.